Here is one T cell receptor (beta chain) with its context. The antigen is unknown. The source of the sample is a study of shared clonotypes between healthy human individuals. Points from the study as a whole: A few donors had about 5% of their naive CD4 clonotypes in common.

The protocol was immunoSEQ multiplex PCR, while the TCRdb copy is restricted to in-frame clones and leaves out a portion. This sample yields about 1 million clones, of which 75% are seen a single time; roughly 1.5% belongs to the top ten. V lost 1 base and J lost 1, with 8 bases in between. Germline V gene data show CDR1 as MNHEY and CDR2 as SVGAGI. The CDR3 loop spans 15 amino acids. The clonotype was recovered from a man younger than 35 in good health. V and J are TRBV6-5 and TRBJ2-1, with D possibly being TRBD2 (6 bases). Sequenced input: memory CD4+ T cells sorted from blood. Indicated subset: CD45RA-negative fraction. The CDR3 region is CASSYWGESYNEQFF. The CDR3 bases are TGTGCCAGCAGTTACTGGGGGGAATCCTACAATGAGCAGTTCTTC.